This T cell receptor beta chain was observed in a study of CD8 T cells in Susac syndrome. CDR3 length: 15 residues. Trimming cost V 3 bases and J 4 bases, with 17 bases left between them. CDR1 is DFQATT, CDR2 SNEGSKA, per germline (reference sequence). A quantity of roughly 0.5 to 1 ug RNA underwent reverse transcription using random hexamers. The CDR3 of TCR beta was amplified by immunoSEQ multiplex PCR across 54 Vbeta and 13 Jbeta. TCRdb fed the immunoSEQ multiplex PCR reads into MiXCR, producing one record per CDR3 protein. The sample holds just over 300,000 distinct CDR3 sequences, roughly nine tenths seen once. CD8+ and CD4+ blood T cells underwent TCR beta sequencing. Included as multiple sclerosis controls were treatment-naive patients who had stable or active relapsing-remitting disease. CD8+ and CD4+ T cells were negatively isolated; TEMRA cells were FACS-enriched.

The origin of this receptor is a human donor with multiple sclerosis. Sequenced sample: CD4+ T cells from PBMCs. The chain employs TRBV20-1 and TRBJ2-3, with D perhaps given as TRBD1 or TRBD2 (5 bases each). In DNA form, the CDR3 reads TGCAGTGCTAGGGCTGGGGTCCGAGGGGCAGATACGCAGTATTTT. It translates to CSARAGVRGADTQYF.